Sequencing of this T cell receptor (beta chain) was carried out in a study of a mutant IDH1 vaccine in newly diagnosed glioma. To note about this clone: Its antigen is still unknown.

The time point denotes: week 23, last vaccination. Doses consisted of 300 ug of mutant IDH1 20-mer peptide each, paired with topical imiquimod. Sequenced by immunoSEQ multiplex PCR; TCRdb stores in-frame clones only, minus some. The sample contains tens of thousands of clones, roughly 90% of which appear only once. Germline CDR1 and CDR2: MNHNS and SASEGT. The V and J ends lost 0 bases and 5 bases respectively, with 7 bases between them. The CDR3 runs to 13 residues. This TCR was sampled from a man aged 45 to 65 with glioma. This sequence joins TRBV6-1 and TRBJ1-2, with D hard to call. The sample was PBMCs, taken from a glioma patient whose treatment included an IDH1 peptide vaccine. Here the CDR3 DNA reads TGTGCCAGCAGTGAAGCGCCCCGGTATGGCTACACCTTC. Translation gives CASSEAPRYGYTF.